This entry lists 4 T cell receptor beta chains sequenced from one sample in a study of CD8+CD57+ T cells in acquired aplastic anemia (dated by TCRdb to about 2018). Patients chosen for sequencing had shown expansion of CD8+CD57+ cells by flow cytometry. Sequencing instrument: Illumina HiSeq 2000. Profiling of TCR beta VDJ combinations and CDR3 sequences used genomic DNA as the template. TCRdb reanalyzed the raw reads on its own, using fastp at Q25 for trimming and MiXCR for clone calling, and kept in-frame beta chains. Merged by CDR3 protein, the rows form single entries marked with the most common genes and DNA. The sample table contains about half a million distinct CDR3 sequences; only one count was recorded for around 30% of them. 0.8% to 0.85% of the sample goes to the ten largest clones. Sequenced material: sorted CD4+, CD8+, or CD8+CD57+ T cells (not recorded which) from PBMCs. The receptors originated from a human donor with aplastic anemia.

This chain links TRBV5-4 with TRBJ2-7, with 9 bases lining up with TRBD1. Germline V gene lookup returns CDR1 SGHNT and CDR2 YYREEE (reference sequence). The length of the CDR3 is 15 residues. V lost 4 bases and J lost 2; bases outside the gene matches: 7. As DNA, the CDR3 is TGTGCCAGCAGCACACCGGGACAGGGTCCCTACGAGCAGTACTTC. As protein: CASSTPGQGPYEQYF.

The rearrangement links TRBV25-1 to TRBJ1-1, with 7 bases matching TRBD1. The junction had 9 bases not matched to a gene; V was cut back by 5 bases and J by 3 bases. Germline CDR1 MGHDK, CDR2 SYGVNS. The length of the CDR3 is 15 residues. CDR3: CASSPKGATDTEAFF. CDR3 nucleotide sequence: TGTGCCAGCAGTCCTAAGGGGGCAACGGACACTGAAGCTTTCTTT.

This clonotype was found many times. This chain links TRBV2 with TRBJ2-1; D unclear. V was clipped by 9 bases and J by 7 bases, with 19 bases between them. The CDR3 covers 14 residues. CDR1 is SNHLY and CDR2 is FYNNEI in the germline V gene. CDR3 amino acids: CASKIEGSANEQFF. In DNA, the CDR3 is TGTGCCAGTAAGATTGAAGGGTCGGCGAATGAGCAGTTCTTC.

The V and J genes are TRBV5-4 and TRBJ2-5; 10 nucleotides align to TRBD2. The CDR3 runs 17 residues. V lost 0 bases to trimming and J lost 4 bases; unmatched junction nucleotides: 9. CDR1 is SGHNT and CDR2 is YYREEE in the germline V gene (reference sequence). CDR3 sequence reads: CASSLVPAGGPRETQYF. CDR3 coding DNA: TGTGCCAGCAGCTTGGTACCAGCGGGAGGGCCTAGAGAGACCCAGTACTTC.